A single sample gave rise to the 27 T cell receptor beta chains below, sequenced in a study of shared T cell receptors in the human thymus. Clones were read by immunoSEQ multiplex PCR, and TCRdb kept only the in-frame ones, dropping some. The profile shows about 610,000 clones, around nine tenths of them singletons. These data are also associated with another study on human thymus T cells.

The sample consisted of thymocytes. These receptors were collected from a boy under two years old with a congenital heart defect.

A single count supports this clone. V is TRBV2 and J is TRBJ2-5; 7 nucleotides match TRBD1. The trim removed 5 bases at V and 2 bases at J, leaving 5 bases unmatched. This CDR3 is 14 amino acids long. Germline lookup yields CDR1 SNHLY and CDR2 FYNNEI. The CDR3 DNA follows: TGTGCCAGCAGTAAACGGACAGGACAAGAGACCCAGTACTTC. The encoded protein is CASSKRTGQETQYF.

For the CDR3, the DNA is TGTGCCAGCAGCCCAAAAGCCACTCCCCCTAGCTATATCGCCAAAAACATTCAGTACTTC. This gives the protein CASSPKATPPSYIAKNIQYF. V gene TRBV14 combines with J gene TRBJ2-4, with D perhaps TRBD2 (5 bases). CDR1 and CDR2 from the germline V gene are SGHDN and FVKESK. The V gene lost 4 bases and the J gene lost 1 base, with 26 bases spanning the gap. This CDR3 is built from 20 residues.

The rearrangement links TRBV6-5 to TRBJ2-7; 7 bases fit TRBD2. Germline V gene data show CDR1 as MNHEY and CDR2 as SVGAGI. V lost 6 bases, J lost 4 bases, and 12 bases stayed unmatched. The CDR3 extends over 15 amino acids. CDR3 loop: CASRPGRGTKYEQYF. In nucleotides, the CDR3 is TGTGCCAGCAGACCGGGGCGGGGGACTAAGTACGAGCAGTACTTC.

The V and J genes are TRBV28 and TRBJ1-4, with a weak D call TRBD1 (5 bases). Trimming cost V 1 base and J 1 base, with 13 bases left between them. Germline V gene data show CDR1 as MDHEN and CDR2 as SYDVKM. CDR3 length: 17 amino acids. The CDR3 DNA is TGTGCCAGCAGTTTATTTACCCGACAGTTAACTAATGAAAAACTGTTTTTT. Translating it yields CASSLFTRQLTNEKLFF.

This rearrangement joins TRBV27 to TRBJ2-4, with TRBD1 matching 10 bases. Germline loops: CDR1 MNHEY, CDR2 SMNVEV (reference sequence). The CDR3 runs 18 residues. The V gene end was trimmed by 0 bases and the J gene end by 1 base; junction bases not matched to a gene: 6. The CDR3 loop is CASSLSRQGAQAKNIQYF. CDR3 nucleotide sequence: TGTGCCAGCAGTTTATCGAGACAGGGGGCGCAGGCCAAAAACATTCAGTACTTC.

The chain recombines TRBV2 with TRBJ2-3, with TRBD2 matching 10 bases. The germline gives CDR1 SNHLY, CDR2 FYNNEI. The CDR3 totals 16 residues. Germline trimming cut 4 bases from V and 4 bases from J; bases unmatched to any gene: 8. CDR3 in DNA: TGTGCCAGCAGTGTTTGGGCTAGCGGGAGCCCAGATACGCAGTATTTT. Translating it yields CASSVWASGSPDTQYF.

V and J are TRBV28 and TRBJ2-7; D might be TRBD2 (5 bases). The CDR3 contains 14 residues. V dropped 5 bases and J dropped 2 bases, with 13 bases sitting between them. CDR1 and CDR2 (germline): MDHEN, SYDVKM. Here the CDR3 DNA reads TGTGCCAGCAGTCCTCCTAGCTCAACCTACGAGCAGTACTTC. Amino acids: CASSPPSSTYEQYF. Complete variable domain (other parts from reference TRBV28 and TRBJ2-7): DVKVTQSSRYLVKRTGEKVFLECVQDMDHENMFWYRQDPGLGLRLIYFSYDVKMKEKGDIPEGYSVSREKKERFSLILESASTNQTSMYLCASSPPSSTYEQYFGPGTRLTVT.

The table lists this clone with a count of one. This rearrangement joins TRBV5-5 to TRBJ2-7; perhaps TRBD2 as D (5 bases). Germline assignment: CDR1 SGHKS and CDR2 YYEKEE (reference sequence). V was cut by 3 bases and J by 1 base, with 14 bases left in between. The CDR3 spans 15 residues. CDR3 amino acids: CASSSRVKGSYEQYF. The DNA of the CDR3 is TGTGCCAGCAGCTCGCGGGTCAAGGGTTCCTACGAGCAGTACTTC.

The V call is TRBV2, the J call TRBJ2-1; weak D call: TRBD2 (6 bases). In germline, CDR1 is SNHLY, CDR2 FYNNEI. This CDR3 has 18 residues. V lost 3 bases and J lost 2, with 20 bases in between. The CDR3 protein is CASSEWGFGGRAYNEQFF. The CDR3 DNA reads as TGTGCCAGCAGTGAGTGGGGATTCGGGGGTCGAGCCTACAATGAGCAGTTCTTC.

The chain links TRBV7-6 to TRBJ2-2, with D possibly being TRBD1 (5 bases). The V gene lost 5 bases and the J gene lost 2 bases, with 21 bases spanning the gap. The CDR3 is made up of 18 amino acids. The germline gives CDR1 SGHVS, CDR2 FNYEAQ. The CDR3 DNA is TGTGCCAGCAGCAACTGGACATTACGGGCAACTAACACCGGGGAGCTGTTTTTT. Translation: CASSNWTLRATNTGELFF.

The chain couples TRBV6-6 to TRBJ1-2; weak D call: TRBD1 (6 bases). Germline loops: CDR1 MNHNY, CDR2 SVGAGI (reference sequence). The CDR3 is 12 residues long. The V end was cut by 7 bases, the J end by 7 bases, with 13 bases between. The CDR3: CASTAGGAGYTF. The CDR3 DNA reads as TGTGCCAGCACCGCCGGGGGGGCTGGCTACACCTTC.

The genes are TRBV5-6 and TRBJ2-4, with TRBD2 matching over 11 bases. Germline V gene data show CDR1 as SGHDT and CDR2 as YYEEEE. The CDR3 has 19 amino acids. V was pared by 4 bases and J by 1 base, with 13 bases of the junction left unmatched. This CDR3 is CASSPSLAGGGAAKNIQYF. The CDR3 nucleotides are TGTGCCAGCAGCCCCAGCCTAGCGGGAGGCGGAGCGGCCAAAAACATTCAGTACTTC.

The V call is TRBV15, the J call TRBJ1-4; the match to TRBD1 covers 7 bases. The V and J ends lost 0 bases and 8 bases, in that order; junction bases with no gene match: 3. Germline CDR1 is LNHNV and CDR2 is YYDKDF (reference sequence). The CDR3 runs 14 residues. The CDR3 spells CATSRDLRGEKLFF. Written as DNA, the CDR3 is TGTGCCACCAGCAGAGATCTCAGGGGGGAAAAACTGTTTTTT. Looking up the rest from reference TRBV15 and TRBJ1-4 gives the full variable domain: DAMVIQNPRYQVTQFGKPVTLSCSQTLNHNVMYWYQQKSSQAPKLLFHYYDKDFNNEADTPDNFQSRRPNTSFCFLDIRSPGLGDTAMYLCATSRDLRGEKLFFGSGTQLSVL.

This CDR3 is CACTGGREGRKEQYF. DNA of the CDR3: TGTGCCTGTACCGGCGGACGGGAGGGCCGTAAGGAGCAGTACTTC. The gene calls are TRBV30 and TRBJ2-7; the match to TRBD2 covers 8 bases. CDR1 and CDR2 (germline): GTSNPN, SVGIG (reference sequence). The CDR3 totals 15 residues. V lost 6 bases and J lost 7; bases outside the gene matches: 17. The variable domain in full, with the rest retrieved from reference TRBV30 and TRBJ2-7, is SQTIHQWPATLVQPVGSPLSLECTVEGTSNPNLYWYRQAAGRGLQLLFYSVGIGQISSEVPQNLSASRPQDRQFILSSKKLLLSDSGFYLCACTGGREGRKEQYFGPGTRLTVT.

The V and J genes are TRBV19 and TRBJ2-1; a weak D match, TRBD1 (5 bases). The CDR3 length is 13 residues. Trimming removed 0 bases at V and 5 bases at J, with 5 bases between. The germline V gene encodes CDR1 LNHDA and CDR2 SQIVND (reference sequence). The CDR3 DNA is TGTGCCAGTAGTATAGACAGGGACAATGAGCAGTTCTTC. Its protein product is CASSIDRDNEQFF.

V gene TRBV7-8 combines with J gene TRBJ1-1, with TRBD1 matching over 10 bases. The CDR3 is made up of 18 amino acids. J was trimmed by 3 bases and V by 5 bases; bases with no gene match: 15. CDR1 SGHVS and CDR2 FQNEAQ come from the germline V gene. Written as DNA, the CDR3 is TGTGCCAGCAGCCCCTGTGAAGACAGGGGGCAAAGTGACACTGAAGCTTTCTTT. It yields the protein CASSPCEDRGQSDTEAFF.

This clone was seen only once. The V gene is TRBV4-3, the J gene TRBJ1-5; TRBD1 is a possible D gene (5 bases). CDR1 and CDR2 from the germline V gene are LGHNA and YSLEER. Trimming removed 0 bases from V and 7 bases from J, with 16 bases in between. The CDR3 is made up of 16 amino acids. The CDR3 DNA reads as TGCGCCAGCAGCCAAGAGTTAGGGGAACCCAACCAGCCCCAGCATTTT. Protein sequence: CASSQELGEPNQPQHF.

The rearrangement joins TRBV9 to TRBJ2-1; 12 nucleotides line up with TRBD2. CDR1 is SGDLS and CDR2 is YYNGEE in the germline V gene. The length of the CDR3 is 16 residues. V lost 4 bases and J lost 9; bases outside the gene matches: 11. CDR3 residues: CASSSGTSGSQAEQFF. The CDR3 bases are TGTGCCAGCAGCTCGGGGACTAGCGGGTCTCAGGCTGAGCAGTTCTTC.

This rearrangement joins TRBV14 to TRBJ1-2; 8 bases are a match to TRBD1. The CDR3 totals 13 residues. V dropped 6 bases and J dropped 8; count of bases not matched to a gene: 8. The germline V gene encodes CDR1 SGHDN and CDR2 FVKESK. CDR3 in amino acids: CASRKFRGRGYTF. The CDR3 nucleotides are TGTGCCAGCAGAAAGTTCAGGGGGCGCGGCTACACCTTC.

This chain uses TRBV30 with TRBJ2-3; the match to TRBD2 covers 8 bases. Germline loops: CDR1 GTSNPN, CDR2 SVGIG (reference sequence). Unmatched junction bases numbered 21, after V lost 0 bases and J lost 7 bases. The CDR3 is made up of 19 amino acids. The CDR3 is CAWSVREREPIPHRHTQYF. The CDR3 DNA sequence: TGTGCCTGGAGTGTACGGGAGCGGGAGCCTATACCCCACAGGCATACGCAGTATTTT.

CDR3 sequence: CASSSHAERDLEQYF. CDR3 in DNA: TGTGCCAGCAGCTCACACGCGGAGCGGGATTTGGAGCAGTACTTC. This rearrangement joins TRBV7-6 to TRBJ2-7; 7 positions agree with TRBD2. This CDR3 is built from 15 residues. CDR1 is SGHVS and CDR2 is FNYEAQ in the germline V gene. V shed 4 bases, J shed 7 bases, and the junction held 13 bases outside the gene matches.

The J gene is TRBJ2-3, the V gene TRBV5-4; 7 bases fit TRBD2. Germline V gene sequence: CDR1 SGHNT, CDR2 YYREEE (reference sequence). This CDR3 has 15 residues. V lost 2 bases and J lost 2; bases outside the gene matches: 5. CDR3 nucleotides: TGTGCCAGCAGCTTTAAGCGGGGCCCCACAGATACGCAGTATTTT. Its protein product is CASSFKRGPTDTQYF.

The chain uses TRBV6-8 and TRBJ2-7; D gene unclear. Germline V CDR1 and CDR2: MNHGY, SAAAGT. Trimming took off 2 bases at V and 3 bases at J, with 8 bases between the two ends. There are 13 residues in the CDR3. CDR3 sequence (DNA): TGTGCCAGCAGTTACAGCCCGAACTACGAGCAGTACTTC. It encodes CASSYSPNYEQYF.

The V call is TRBV7-9, the J call TRBJ2-4, with D perhaps TRBD2 (5 bases). Deletions cut 5 bases from V and 0 bases from J, with 20 bases between. Germline V gene lookup returns CDR1 SEHNR and CDR2 FQNEAQ (reference sequence). This CDR3 is built from 18 residues. The CDR3 protein is CASSPDGPRGLAKNIQYF. CDR3 nucleotides: TGTGCCAGCAGCCCCGATGGGCCCAGAGGGTTAGCCAAAAACATTCAGTACTTC.

J is TRBJ2-5 and V is TRBV10-3; tentatively, D is TRBD2 (5 bases). This CDR3 has 13 residues. Germline CDR1 reads ENHRY; CDR2 reads SYGVKD. Deletions cut 0 bases from V and 5 bases from J, with 7 bases between. CDR3 residues: CAISESPGETQYF. CDR3 sequence (DNA): TGTGCCATCAGTGAGTCGCCGGGGGAGACCCAGTACTTC.

The chain couples TRBV19 to TRBJ2-4, with D tentatively TRBD1 (6 bases). The V end lost 4 bases, the J end lost 1 base, and 8 bases lay between the germline ends. Per the germline V gene, CDR1 is LNHDA and CDR2 is SQIVND (reference sequence). This CDR3 is built from 14 residues. The CDR3 spells CASSTGDAKNIQYF. CDR3 bases: TGTGCCAGTAGTACAGGGGATGCCAAAAACATTCAGTACTTC.

The CDR3 DNA sequence: TGCGCCAGCAGCCACCTCCTAAGGCGCGGGAACTATGGCTACACCTTC. Its protein product is CASSHLLRRGNYGYTF. The V and J genes are TRBV4-1 and TRBJ1-2, with D unclear. This CDR3 has 16 residues. Germline V gives CDR1 MGHRA, CDR2 YSYEKL. V lost 3 bases and J lost 2, with 16 bases in between.